Below are 16 T cell receptor beta chains sequenced from a single sample in a study of blood T cells in healthy people across ages. Combining a sample-barcoded 5' primer with a J-beta primer mix, a second PCR ran for about 6 to 11 cycles. Each CDR3 protein gets one entry after TCRdb re-called the 5' RACE reads with MiXCR. The sample yields hundreds of thousands of distinct CDR3 sequences, approximately 48% seen once. The source material was blood. All receptors come from a man aged 60 to 75 in good health.

This clonotype was recorded a few times. The chain carries TRBV5-1 and TRBJ2-7; D unclear. Looked up from germline, CDR1 is SGHRS and CDR2 is YFSETQ. Trimming left V 0 bases short and J 0 bases short, with 7 bases between. This CDR3 region has 14 residues. CDR3 nucleotide sequence: TGCGCCAGCAGCTTGGATCCAGACTCCTACGAGCAGTACTTC. It is translated as CASSLDPDSYEQYF.

This clonotype was found a few times. The V call is TRBV29-1, the J call TRBJ2-1; 9 bases agree with TRBD2. Germline CDR1 is SQVTM and CDR2 is ANQGSEA. CDR3 length: 13 residues. Trimming took 5 bases from V and 8 from J; bases not matched to a gene: 7. The CDR3 loop reads CSVSSGELYEQFF. CDR3 DNA: TGCAGCGTTTCTAGCGGGGAGCTATATGAGCAGTTCTTC.

This clonotype was observed a handful of times. The V call is TRBV6-6, the J call TRBJ2-1; the D call may be TRBD1 or TRBD2 (7 bases each). Germline values: CDR1 MNHNY, CDR2 SVGAGI (reference sequence). The V end was cut by 6 bases, the J end by 2 bases, with 17 bases between. This CDR3 region has 16 residues. CDR3 amino acids: CASSTQGGPTYNEQFF. CDR3 nucleotide sequence: TGTGCCAGCAGCACCCAGGGGGGGCCTACCTACAATGAGCAGTTCTTC.

This clonotype was counted a single time. The rearrangement joins TRBV25-1 to TRBJ2-1; D may correspond to TRBD1 or TRBD2 (6 bases each). Germline V gene data show CDR1 as MGHDK and CDR2 as SYGVNS. V gave up 2 bases and J gave up 5 bases, with 19 bases separating them. The CDR3 covers 17 residues. The CDR3 DNA is TGTGCCAGCAGTGAAGGTGGGGGGCAGGGGTCCGACAATGAGCAGTTCTTC. Protein: CASSEGGGQGSDNEQFF. The variable domain in full, with the rest retrieved from reference TRBV25-1 and TRBJ2-1, is EADIYQTPRYLVIGTGKKITLECSQTMGHDKMYWYQQDPGMELHLIHYSYGVNSTEKGDLSSESTVSRIRTEHFPLTLESARPSHTSQYLCASSEGGGQGSDNEQFFGPGTRLTVL.

The V call is TRBV7-9, the J call TRBJ1-2; D is possibly TRBD1 (5 bases). V gave up 1 base and J gave up 4 bases, with 13 bases separating them. CDR3 size: 15 residues. CDR1 is SEHNR and CDR2 is FQNEAQ in the germline V gene (reference sequence). The CDR3 is CASSLVMDTSYGYTF. CDR3 nucleotides: TGTGCCAGCAGCTTAGTTATGGACACTAGCTATGGCTACACCTTC.

The gene calls are TRBV7-2 and TRBJ1-2; TRBD1 agrees at 10 bases. The CDR3 spans 16 residues. Germline V CDR1 and CDR2: SGHTA, FQGNSA. Trimming removed 4 bases from V and 2 bases from J; junction bases left unmatched: 7. The CDR3 region is CASSSGTGALNYGYTF. The CDR3 nucleotides are TGTGCCAGCAGCTCCGGGACAGGGGCCTTAAACTATGGCTACACCTTC.

The CDR3 nucleotides are TGTGCCAGCAGCTTGGGGGGGCCGGTCAAAAACATTCAGTACTTC. Its protein product is CASSLGGPVKNIQYF. The gene calls are TRBV7-2 and TRBJ2-7; tentative D call: TRBD2 (7 bases). The DNA end is a closer match to TRBJ2-4, so the J assignment may be wrong. From germline, CDR1 is SGHTA and CDR2 FQGNSA. The CDR3 is 15 amino acids.

This clonotype was recorded a few times. This rearrangement joins TRBV15 to TRBJ1-2; D might be TRBD1 (6 bases). This CDR3 contains 15 residues. Germline values: CDR1 LNHNV, CDR2 YYDKDF (reference sequence). Trimming took 0 bases from V and 8 from J, leaving 16 bases between them. The CDR3 sequence: CATSRDPGTGWGYTF. CDR3 nucleotides: TGTGCCACCAGCAGAGATCCCGGCACAGGGTGGGGCTACACCTTC. Looking up the rest from reference TRBV15 and TRBJ1-2 gives the full variable domain: DAMVIQNPRYQVTQFGKPVTLSCSQTLNHNVMYWYQQKSSQAPKLLFHYYDKDFNNEADTPDNFQSRRPNTSFCFLDIRSPGLGDTAMYLCATSRDPGTGWGYTFGSGTRLTVV.

Points on this clonotype: This may stem from a read error, because a much larger clone lies one nucleotide away. J is TRBJ2-7 and V is TRBV29-1, with TRBD2 matching over 7 bases. TRBJ2-5 explains the end of the DNA better; the J call may be wrong. Germline V lookup: CDR1 SQVTM, CDR2 ANQGSEA. The CDR3 length is 12 residues. In DNA form, the CDR3 reads TGCAGCACTCGGGACTATGGGGCGACCCAGTACTTC. This sequence encodes CSTRDYGATQYF.

This clonotype was counted only a few times. The rearrangement joins TRBV30 to TRBJ2-5; no clear D gene. The J call may not be correct, given that the DNA end is closer to TRBJ2-7. CDR3 size: 12 residues. The germline CDR1 and CDR2 sequences are GTSNPN and SVGIG (reference sequence). DNA for the CDR3: TGTGCCTGGAACAGTCCTCCGGACGAGCAGTACTTC. Protein: CAWNSPPDEQYF.

This clonotype was found a few times. The rearrangement links TRBV15 to TRBJ2-7; 7 bases map to TRBD1. V lost 3 bases to trimming and J lost 1 base; unmatched junction nucleotides: 6. Looked up from germline, CDR1 is LNHNV and CDR2 is YYDKDF (reference sequence). CDR3 length: 15 amino acids. CDR3: CATSRVGQASYEQYF. The CDR3 region has the DNA TGTGCCACCAGCAGGGTCGGACAGGCATCCTACGAGCAGTACTTC.

This clonotype was counted only a few times. The chain couples TRBV10-3 to TRBJ2-1; possibly TRBD2 for D (6 bases). This CDR3 is built from 14 residues. V shed 4 bases and J shed 13 bases, with 20 bases lying between them. Germline V gene lookup returns CDR1 ENHRY and CDR2 SYGVKD. CDR3 region: CAISGVGGVETQFF. The DNA for the CDR3 is TGTGCCATCAGTGGTGTGGGGGGTGTCGAGACCCAGTTCTTC.

About this clonotype: Just one base apart from a much larger clone, this may be a read error. J is TRBJ1-2 and V is TRBV10-2, with 11 nucleotides matching TRBD1. The germline V gene has CDR1 WSHSY and CDR2 SAAADI. The length of the CDR3 is 15 residues. DNA for the CDR3: TGCGCCAACAGTGCGGGGACAGGGGGAACCTATGGCTACACCTTC. The encoded protein is CANSAGTGGTYGYTF.

V gene TRBV5-1 combines with J gene TRBJ2-3; no reliable D call. V lost 0 bases and J 6 bases, leaving 11 bases between the germline ends. The CDR3 contains 14 residues. The germline CDR1 and CDR2 sequences are SGHRS and YFSETQ. In nucleotides, the CDR3 is TGCGCCAGCAGCTTGGTGGGGTCTGGGGATACGCAGTATTTT. Amino acids: CASSLVGSGDTQYF.

The chain is built from TRBV4-3 and TRBJ2-1; TRBD2 aligns across 7 bases. The V and J ends lost 0 bases and 11 bases, in that order; junction bases with no gene match: 16. CDR3 size: 17 residues. Germline lookup yields CDR1 LGHNA and CDR2 YSLEER. CDR3: CASSQELTGGTLGKQFF. CDR3 bases: TGCGCCAGCAGCCAAGAGTTAACGGGGGGAACTCTGGGTAAGCAGTTCTTC.

This sequence joins TRBV6-5 and TRBJ1-4, with 9 bases identical to TRBD1. CDR1 and CDR2 (germline): MNHEY, SVGAGI. The trim removed 6 bases at V and 7 bases at J, leaving 6 bases unmatched. The CDR3 extends over 14 amino acids. This CDR3 is CASSLQGAREKLFF. Written as DNA, the CDR3 is TGTGCCAGCAGCCTACAGGGGGCGCGTGAAAAACTGTTTTTT.